The clone carrying this T cell receptor beta chain turned up a few times. The antigen is unknown. In all sorted populations, purity surpassed 98%. The whole isolated RNA underwent reverse transcription, so sequencing captured expressed TCRB transcripts. Sequencing was performed with immunoSEQ multiplex PCR; in TCRdb, only in-frame clones are kept and a portion is missing. This sample yields 200,000 to 250,000 clones, of which 11% are seen a single time; roughly 1.4% belongs to the top ten. This specimen belongs to a study of beta chain features in type 1 diabetes. Study observations and caveats: It was possible that PCR favored shorter templates, equally so in patients and controls. Naive, central memory and Treg TCRB repertoires appeared more alike in patients than in healthy donors. For Type 1 diabetes patients, all four CD4+ subsets carried TCRB CDR3s that were moderately but significantly shorter.

The CDR3 spans 12 residues. Trimming removed 2 bases at V and 4 bases at J, with 5 bases between. The germline gives CDR1 GTSNPN, CDR2 SVGIG (reference sequence). The clonotype comes from a man younger than 35 in good health. This chain connects TRBV30 to TRBJ2-2; no definite D call. The specimen was central memory CD4+ T cells from blood. The CDR3: CAWSSLTGELFF. For the CDR3, the DNA is TGTGCCTGGAGTTCACTCACCGGGGAGCTGTTTTTT.